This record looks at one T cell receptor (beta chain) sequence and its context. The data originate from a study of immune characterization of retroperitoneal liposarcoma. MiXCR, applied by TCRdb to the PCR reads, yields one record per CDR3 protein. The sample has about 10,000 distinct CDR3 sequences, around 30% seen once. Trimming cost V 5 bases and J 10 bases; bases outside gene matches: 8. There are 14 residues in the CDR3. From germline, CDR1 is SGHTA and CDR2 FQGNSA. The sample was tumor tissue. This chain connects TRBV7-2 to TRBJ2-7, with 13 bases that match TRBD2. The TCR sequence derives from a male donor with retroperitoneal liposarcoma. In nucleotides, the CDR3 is TGTGCCAGCAGCGCGGGACTAGCGGGGAACACCCAGTACTTC. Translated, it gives CASSAGLAGNTQYF.